What follows are 14 T cell receptor beta chains derived from one specimen sequenced in a study of cytomegalovirus exposure and HLA in healthy donors. Use of 60 Vbeta and 13 Jbeta primers characterized the PCR. Generated by immunoSEQ multiplex PCR, the TCRdb table keeps only in-frame clones and is missing some. The sample has over 200,000 clones; 55% to 75% are singletons. What was sequenced was PBMCs. These receptors originate from a man aged 40-55 years in good health and CMV-seropositive.

The V call is TRBV4-3, the J call TRBJ1-1; possible D gene TRBD1, 5 bases. The CDR3 loop spans 14 amino acids. From germline, CDR1 is LGHNA and CDR2 YSLEER. V dropped 4 bases and J dropped 3 bases, with 12 bases sitting between them. This CDR3 reads CASSRQIGYTEAFF. The DNA of the CDR3 is TGCGCCAGCAGCCGACAGATAGGGTACACTGAAGCTTTCTTT.

This clone was seen a single time. This chain connects TRBV7-2 to TRBJ2-7, with D perhaps TRBD2 (6 bases). CDR1 SGHTA and CDR2 FQGNSA come from the germline V gene. Trimming shortened V by 11 bases and J by 3 bases, and 8 bases separated the two germline ends. The CDR3 is 10 amino acids. CDR3 coding DNA: TGTGCCTCGGGGGACTACGAGCAGTACTTC. It yields the protein CASGDYEQYF. Full variable domain (missing parts from reference TRBV7-2 and TRBJ2-7): GAGVSQSPSNKVTEKGKDVELRCDPISGHTALYWYRQSLGQGLEFLIYFQGNSAPDKSGLPSDRFSAERTGGSVSTLTIQRTQQEDSAVYLCASGDYEQYFGPGTRLTVT.

The CDR3 DNA is TGTGCCAGCAGCTCCGGGACAAATTATCAGCCCCAGCATTTT. This gives the protein CASSSGTNYQPQHF. This chain uses TRBV6-5 with TRBJ1-5; TRBD1 is a possible D gene (6 bases). Germline V gene lookup returns CDR1 MNHEY and CDR2 SVGAGI. Trimming took off 6 bases at V and 5 bases at J, with 14 bases between the two ends. The CDR3 covers 14 residues.

This clone was found a few times. CDR3 loop: CASSLRGLGTEAFF. Here the CDR3 DNA reads TGTGCCAGCAGCCTAAGGGGCCTGGGCACTGAAGCTTTCTTT. V and J are TRBV5-8 and TRBJ1-1; D might be TRBD1 (5 bases). CDR1 and CDR2 from the germline V gene are SGHTS and YDEGEE. CDR3 length: 14 residues. V was pared by 4 bases and J by 4 bases, with 14 bases between.

Points on this clone: One end of the junction does not line up with germline, which may come from a read error. The J gene is TRBJ1-3, the V gene TRBV2; TRBD1 is a possible D gene (5 bases). The CDR3 has 13 amino acids. Germline CDR1 and CDR2: SNHLY and FYNNEI. The CDR3: CASLRGPGNTVYF. Here the CDR3 DNA reads TGTGCCAGCTTAAGGGGCCCTGGAAACACCGTATATTTT.

The chain recombines TRBV7-9 with TRBJ2-7, with 8 bases that match TRBD1. This CDR3 has 15 amino acids. Trimming removed 5 bases from V and 5 bases from J; junction bases left unmatched: 11. CDR1 is SEHNR, CDR2 FQNEAQ, per germline (reference sequence). CDR3 nucleotide sequence: TGTGCCAGCAGCGCCGGACAGGGAAGGGCCAACGAGCAGTACTTC. Its translation is CASSAGQGRANEQYF.

CDR3 in amino acids: CASSPEGNYGYTF. CDR3 coding DNA: TGCGCCAGCAGCCCGGAGGGGAACTATGGCTACACCTTC. J is TRBJ1-2 and V is TRBV5-1; tentative D call: TRBD1 (5 bases). Germline V gene sequence: CDR1 SGHRS, CDR2 YFSETQ. The ends were cut back, 4 bases at V and 2 bases at J, with 9 bases in the middle. The CDR3 has 13 residues.

This rearrangement joins TRBV12-5 to TRBJ1-5, with D maybe TRBD1 (6 bases). Germline CDR1 and CDR2: LGHNT and FRNRAP. The CDR3 is made up of 15 amino acids. Trimming stripped 1 base from V and 6 bases from J, with 13 bases between. CDR3 sequence (DNA): TGTGCTAGTGGTTTGGCAGGGGCTTCCAGTCAGCCCCAGCATTTT. Translating gives CASGLAGASSQPQHF.

The CDR3 loop is CAISEGGGDFYGYTF. For the CDR3, the DNA is TGTGCCATCAGTGAAGGAGGGGGCGATTTCTATGGCTACACCTTC. This rearrangement joins TRBV10-3 to TRBJ1-2; the match to TRBD1 covers 7 bases. The J segment lost 4 bases and the V segment lost 3 bases, leaving 8 bases of the junction unmatched. Germline CDR1 reads ENHRY; CDR2 reads SYGVKD. The CDR3 covers 15 residues.

Notes on this clone: At one end, the junction sequence differs from germline, possibly due to a read error. CDR3 sequence (DNA): TGTTCCAGCAGCCCAGTGGGGCCCTACGAGCAGTACTTC. Translating it yields CSSSPVGPYEQYF. This rearrangement joins TRBV7-9 to TRBJ2-7; D perhaps matches TRBD1 (5 bases). CDR3 length equals 13 residues. Germline CDR1 is SEHNR and CDR2 is FQNEAQ (reference sequence).

The chain is built from TRBV29-1 and TRBJ2-4; tentative D call: TRBD1 (5 bases). The ends were cut back, 4 bases at V and 0 bases at J, with 13 bases in the middle. Germline CDR1 and CDR2: SQVTM and ANQGSEA. The CDR3 totals 15 residues. The CDR3 sequence: CSVVPQVGAKNIQYF. The CDR3 nucleotides read TGCAGCGTTGTCCCACAGGTCGGAGCCAAAAACATTCAGTACTTC. Variable domain in full (rest from reference TRBV29-1 and TRBJ2-4): SAVISQKPSRDICQRGTSLTIQCQVDSQVTMMFWYRQQPGQSLTLIATANQGSEATYESGFVIDKFPISRPNLTFSTLTVSNMSPEDSSIYLCSVVPQVGAKNIQYFGAGTRLSVL.

This clone was seen many times. The same CDR3 also results from other DNA sequences found in this sample. V usage is TRBV6-1 and J usage is TRBJ1-5; the match to TRBD1 covers 7 bases. The V segment lost 8 bases and the J segment 7 bases; nucleotides outside the gene matches: 8. CDR1 MNHNS and CDR2 SASEGT come from the germline V gene. This CDR3 contains 13 residues. The CDR3 protein is CASLDRVRQPQHF. For the CDR3, the DNA is TGTGCCAGCCTAGACAGGGTACGACAGCCCCAGCATTTT.

This clone has only one observation. V usage is TRBV9 and J usage is TRBJ2-1; a weak D match, TRBD2 (5 bases). The length of the CDR3 is 15 residues. V was cut by 3 bases and J by 5 bases, with 15 bases left in between. CDR1 is SGDLS, CDR2 YYNGEE, per germline. Written as DNA, the CDR3 is TGTGCCAGCAGCGCCATCCTAGCTGGGAACAATGAGCAGTTCTTC. This translates into CASSAILAGNNEQFF.

The chain employs TRBV27 and TRBJ2-5; 7 positions match TRBD2. V was pared by 4 bases and J by 4 bases, with 12 bases of the junction left unmatched. From germline, CDR1 is MNHEY and CDR2 SMNVEV (reference sequence). The CDR3 is 16 residues long. The CDR3 loop is CASSSPGRDPRETQYF. The DNA for the CDR3 is TGTGCCAGCAGTTCCCCGGGGAGGGATCCCAGAGAGACCCAGTACTTC.